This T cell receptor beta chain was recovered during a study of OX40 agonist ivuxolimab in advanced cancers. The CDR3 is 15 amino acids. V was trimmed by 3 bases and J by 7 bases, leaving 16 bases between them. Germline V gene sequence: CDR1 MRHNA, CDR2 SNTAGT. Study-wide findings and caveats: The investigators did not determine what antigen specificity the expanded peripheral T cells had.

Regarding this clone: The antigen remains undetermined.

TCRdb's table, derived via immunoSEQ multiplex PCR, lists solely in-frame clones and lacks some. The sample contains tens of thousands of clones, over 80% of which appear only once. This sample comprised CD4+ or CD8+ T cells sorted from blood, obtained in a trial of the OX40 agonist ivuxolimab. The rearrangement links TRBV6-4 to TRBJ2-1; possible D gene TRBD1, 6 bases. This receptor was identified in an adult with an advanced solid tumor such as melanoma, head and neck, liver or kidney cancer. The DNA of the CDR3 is TGTGCCAGCAGTGAGGCCCTACAGGGATCTAATGAGCAGTTCTTC. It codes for CASSEALQGSNEQFF.